This entry lists 6 T cell receptor beta chains sequenced from one sample in a study of cytomegalovirus exposure and HLA in healthy donors. Amplification used 60 Vbeta primers and 13 Jbeta primers. Generated by immunoSEQ multiplex PCR, the TCRdb table keeps only in-frame clones and is missing some. The sample has 150,000 or so clones, 65% to 90% seen once. Sequences were obtained from PBMCs. These receptors were collected from a woman aged 45 to 65 in good health and CMV-seropositive.

The J gene is TRBJ2-1, the V gene TRBV2; D not resolved. Germline CDR1 is SNHLY and CDR2 is FYNNEI. The V gene lost 5 bases and the J gene lost 7 bases, with 9 bases spanning the gap. CDR3 length equals 12 residues. In DNA form, the CDR3 reads TGTGCCAGCAGTTCCGATGAGAATGAGCAGTTCTTC. This encodes CASSSDENEQFF.

This rearrangement joins TRBV6-1 to TRBJ2-1, with TRBD1 matching over 8 bases. From germline, CDR1 is MNHNS and CDR2 SASEGT. With 4 bases clipped from V and 5 bases from J, the junction kept 4 bases outside the gene matches. There are 14 residues in the CDR3. The CDR3 region is CASSGQGQHNEQFF. As DNA, the CDR3 is TGTGCCAGCAGTGGACAGGGGCAACACAATGAGCAGTTCTTC.

The gene calls are TRBV6-5 and TRBJ1-1, with TRBD1 identical over 9 bases. V shed 7 bases, J shed 9 bases, and the junction held 9 bases outside the gene matches. This CDR3 spans 13 amino acids. Germline values: CDR1 MNHEY, CDR2 SVGAGI. The CDR3 reads CASTPRQGGKAFF. The CDR3 DNA sequence: TGTGCCAGCACCCCAAGACAGGGGGGAAAAGCTTTCTTT.

The chain recombines TRBV7-2 with TRBJ1-5; 9 bases match TRBD1. In germline, CDR1 is SGHTA, CDR2 FQGNSA. The CDR3 loop spans 15 amino acids. Germline trimming cut 5 bases from V and 7 bases from J; bases unmatched to any gene: 9. CDR3 residues: CASSLTTGGGQPQHF. Here the CDR3 DNA reads TGTGCCAGCAGCCTTACGACAGGGGGAGGCCAGCCCCAGCATTTT.

This sequence joins TRBV7-2 and TRBJ1-1; D is possibly TRBD1 (6 bases). The V gene's germline CDR1 is SGHTA and CDR2 FQGNSA. Between the trimmed V and J ends, which lost 2 bases and 1 base, there was a span of 11 bases. This CDR3 region has 15 residues. In nucleotides, the CDR3 is TGTGCCAGCAGCTTAACCGGGACACAGAACACTGAAGCTTTCTTT. This codes for CASSLTGTQNTEAFF.

The chain carries TRBV4-1 and TRBJ2-1; D unresolved. This CDR3 region has 14 residues. V was trimmed by 0 bases and J by 3 bases, leaving 6 bases between them. Per germline, CDR1 MGHRA and CDR2 YSYEKL. The chain's CDR3 is CASSQEDFYNEQFF. The CDR3 DNA sequence: TGCGCCAGCAGCCAAGAAGACTTCTACAATGAGCAGTTCTTC.